The next 8 T cell receptor beta chains were all read from a single sample in a study of cytomegalovirus exposure and HLA in healthy donors. TCRdb's table, derived via immunoSEQ multiplex PCR, lists solely in-frame clones and lacks some. The sample has over 120,000 clones, 70% to 90% seen once. What was sequenced was PBMCs. Receptor source: a woman in her 30s in good health and CMV-seropositive.

The chain recombines TRBV27 with TRBJ1-2; no definite D call. V was pared by 2 bases and J by 4 bases, with 17 bases between. Germline V gives CDR1 MNHEY, CDR2 SMNVEV (reference sequence). This CDR3 region has 16 residues. The CDR3 sequence: CASSLRSPGRPYGYTF. CDR3 DNA: TGTGCCAGCAGTTTACGGTCGCCTGGCAGGCCCTATGGCTACACCTTC.

CDR3 sequence reads: CASSLDRWLAGETQYF. The CDR3 bases are TGTGCCAGCAGCTTAGATCGTTGGCTAGCGGGAGAGACCCAGTACTTC. The chain links TRBV11-2 to TRBJ2-5; TRBD2 matches 8 bases. Germline lookup yields CDR1 SGHAT and CDR2 FQNNGV. V shed 0 bases, J shed 4 bases, and the junction held 7 bases outside the gene matches. This CDR3 has 16 residues.

V gene TRBV28 combines with J gene TRBJ2-1; 8 bases align to TRBD1. The CDR3 has 16 residues. Germline CDR1 and CDR2: MDHEN and SYDVKM. V shed 5 bases, J shed 8 bases, and the junction held 14 bases outside the gene matches. This CDR3 reads CASSPPSGQTGDEQFF. CDR3 bases: TGTGCCAGCAGTCCCCCAAGCGGACAGACAGGGGATGAGCAGTTCTTC.

The CDR3 DNA sequence: TGCAGCGTGCGGGGACTCCGCCGAGAGACCCAGTACTTC. As protein: CSVRGLRRETQYF. This chain uses TRBV29-1 with TRBJ2-5; perhaps TRBD2 as D (6 bases). This CDR3 region has 13 residues. V lost 6 bases, J lost 4 bases, and 15 bases lay in between. The germline V gene has CDR1 SQVTM and CDR2 ANQGSEA. Looking up the rest from reference TRBV29-1 and TRBJ2-5 gives the full variable domain: SAVISQKPSRDICQRGTSLTIQCQVDSQVTMMFWYRQQPGQSLTLIATANQGSEATYESGFVIDKFPISRPNLTFSTLTVSNMSPEDSSIYLCSVRGLRRETQYFGPGTRLLVL.

This clone showed up just once. Other DNA sequences of this sample code for an identical CDR3. The V call is TRBV5-1, the J call TRBJ2-7; D gene ambiguous. V was cut by 3 bases and J by 3 bases, with 4 bases left in between. Germline V gene lookup returns CDR1 SGHRS and CDR2 YFSETQ. This CDR3 has 11 amino acids. The CDR3 sequence is CASSSGYEQYF. The CDR3 DNA follows: TGCGCCAGCAGCTCAGGCTACGAGCAGTACTTC.

V is TRBV5-1 and J is TRBJ2-5; possible D gene TRBD2, 6 bases. CDR3 length: 14 residues. Germline CDR1 and CDR2: SGHRS and YFSETQ. Between the trimmed V and J ends, which lost 4 bases and 1 base, there was a span of 11 bases. The CDR3: CASSAGTSQETQYF. CDR3 bases: TGCGCCAGCAGCGCCGGGACTTCCCAAGAGACCCAGTACTTC.

The chain combines TRBV6-6 with TRBJ1-5; D is ambiguous. The CDR3 covers 15 residues. Trimming pared 2 bases from V and 2 bases from J, leaving 10 bases between. CDR1 MNHNY and CDR2 SVGAGI come from the germline V gene (reference sequence). The CDR3 loop is CASSYAGYRNQPQHF. The CDR3 coding sequence is TGTGCCAGCAGTTACGCGGGGTATCGCAATCAGCCCCAGCATTTT.

This rearrangement joins TRBV2 to TRBJ2-1, with TRBD2 matching over 7 bases. This CDR3 comprises 15 residues. With 4 bases clipped from V and 6 bases from J, the junction kept 9 bases outside the gene matches. The germline V gene has CDR1 SNHLY and CDR2 FYNNEI. The CDR3 sequence is CASSVSPGRGNEQFF. DNA for the CDR3: TGTGCCAGCAGTGTTAGTCCGGGGAGGGGCAATGAGCAGTTCTTC.